This TCR beta chain was recovered during a study of shared clonotypes between healthy human individuals. Whole-study context: Donors had three CD4 naive, three CD4 memory, two CD8 naive and one CD8 memory plate apiece. The study, taken as a whole, reports: Non-shared clonotypes displayed generation probabilities falling below those of clonotypes present in all four donors. The rarefaction results pointed to incomplete sorted-subset sequencing despite large depth. It was the few donors that limited the genetic and exposure-history diversity represented.

Naive CD8 cells comprised CD45RO-negative, CCR7-positively selected cells, excluding terminally differentiated effector memory CD45RA+ cells. A remark on this clone: Its antigen remains unidentified.

Germline V CDR1 and CDR2: SGHAT, FQNNGV. This CDR3 region has 16 residues. V lost 5 bases, J lost 6 bases, and 15 bases stayed unmatched. Method: immunoSEQ multiplex PCR; TCRdb's copy keeps in-frame clones and lacks some. The sample yields around 2,000,000 clones, approximately 95% seen once. The chain is built from TRBV11-2 and TRBJ2-7; 8 nucleotides agree with TRBD1. The source of this sequence is a man aged 18 to 30 in good health. The sample taken for sequencing was naive CD8+ T cells sorted from blood. CDR3 in DNA: TGTGCCAGCAGCCCAGGCCCCGGACAGGGAATCAGCGAGCAGTACTTC. Translated: CASSPGPGQGISEQYF.